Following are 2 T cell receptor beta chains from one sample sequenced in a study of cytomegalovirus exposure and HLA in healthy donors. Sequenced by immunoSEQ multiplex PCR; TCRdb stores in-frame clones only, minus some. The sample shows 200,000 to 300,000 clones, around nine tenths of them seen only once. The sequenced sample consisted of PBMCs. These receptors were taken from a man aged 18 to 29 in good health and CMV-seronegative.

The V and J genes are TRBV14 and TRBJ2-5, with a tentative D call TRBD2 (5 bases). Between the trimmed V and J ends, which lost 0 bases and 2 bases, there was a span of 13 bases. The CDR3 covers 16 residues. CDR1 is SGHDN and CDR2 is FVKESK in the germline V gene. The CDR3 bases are TGTGCCAGCAGCCAAGATATTCGGGGAACTCAAGAGACCCAGTACTTC. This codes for CASSQDIRGTQETQYF. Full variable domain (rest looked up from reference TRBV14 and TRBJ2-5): EAGVTQFPSHSVIEKGQTVTLRCDPISGHDNLYWYRRVMGKEIKFLLHFVKESKQDESGMPNNRFLAERTGGTYSTLKVQPAELEDSGVYFCASSQDIRGTQETQYFGPGTRLLVL.

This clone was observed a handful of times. The CDR3 DNA is TGTGCCAGCAGTTTATGGACAGGGGGCCTCACCTACGAGCAGTACTTC. This translates into CASSLWTGGLTYEQYF. The chain has TRBV28 and TRBJ2-7; TRBD1 aligns across 10 bases. CDR1 MDHEN and CDR2 SYDVKM come from the germline V gene. The CDR3 extends over 16 amino acids. The V segment lost 0 bases and the J segment 2 bases; nucleotides outside the gene matches: 4. The variable domain in full, completed from reference TRBV28 and TRBJ2-7, reads DVKVTQSSRYLVKRTGEKVFLECVQDMDHENMFWYRQDPGLGLRLIYFSYDVKMKEKGDIPEGYSVSREKKERFSLILESASTNQTSMYLCASSLWTGGLTYEQYFGPGTRLTVT.